Below, 32 T cell receptor beta chains from the same sample are listed, as sequenced in a study of OX40 agonist ivuxolimab in advanced cancers. The repertoire was sequenced with immunoSEQ multiplex PCR; TCRdb's copy has only in-frame clones and lacks some. The table includes 25,000 to 30,000 clones, approximately 86% detected once. Sample: CD4+ or CD8+ T cells sorted from blood, taken in a trial of the OX40 agonist ivuxolimab. These TCRs come from an adult with an advanced solid tumor such as melanoma, head and neck, liver or kidney cancer.

This chain joins TRBV7-2 and TRBJ2-5, with 9 bases that match TRBD2. This CDR3 has 15 amino acids. Germline V gives CDR1 SGHTA, CDR2 FQGNSA. After removal of 5 bases from V and 5 bases from J, the junction contained 9 bases not matched to a gene. CDR3 sequence reads: CASSTLAGNLETQYF. The CDR3 DNA is TGTGCCAGCAGCACCCTAGCGGGGAATTTGGAGACCCAGTACTTC.

The chain has TRBV5-1 and TRBJ2-7; 14 nucleotides match TRBD2. Trimming at V came to 4 bases and at J to 5 bases, leaving 11 bases not matched to a gene. Germline-derived CDR1 and CDR2 are SGHRS and YFSETQ. The CDR3 consists of 17 residues. The CDR3 reads CASSPTGTSGRVDEQYF. CDR3 DNA sequence: TGCGCCAGCAGCCCAACCGGGACTAGCGGGAGAGTAGACGAGCAGTACTTC.

The chain carries TRBV27 and TRBJ2-5, with 7 bases identical to TRBD1. CDR3 length: 15 residues. V was clipped by 2 bases and J by 5 bases; unmatched bases: 8. Germline CDR1 MNHEY, CDR2 SMNVEV (reference sequence). CDR3 sequence reads: CASSLAGTVYETQYF. CDR3 DNA: TGTGCCAGCAGTTTAGCCGGGACAGTATACGAGACCCAGTACTTC.

The rearrangement links TRBV4-1 to TRBJ2-1; D gene unclear. V was pared by 4 bases and J by 5 bases, with 12 bases between. The CDR3 is 14 amino acids. Germline CDR1 MGHRA, CDR2 YSYEKL. CDR3 sequence: CASSRFPRDNEQFF. CDR3 nucleotide sequence: TGCGCCAGCAGCCGCTTTCCCCGGGACAATGAGCAGTTCTTC.

For this clone: An end of the junction does not agree with germline; a read error may underlie this. The genes are TRBV5-6 and TRBJ2-1, with D tentatively TRBD2 (5 bases). This CDR3 spans 13 amino acids. Per germline, CDR1 SGHDT and CDR2 YYEEEE. The CDR3 DNA sequence: TGTGCCAGCAGCTTCGCGGGCTACGATGAGCAGTTCTTC. Translating it yields CASSFAGYDEQFF.

V gene TRBV27 combines with J gene TRBJ2-3, with D perhaps being TRBD1 or TRBD2 (7 bases each). The germline V gene encodes CDR1 MNHEY and CDR2 SMNVEV (reference sequence). Trimming took off 8 bases at V and 2 bases at J, with 14 bases between the two ends. The CDR3 loop spans 14 amino acids. CDR3 in DNA: TGTGCCAGCGCCAGGGGGGGGGCCACAGATACGCAGTATTTT. Encoded protein: CASARGGATDTQYF.

This chain connects TRBV10-3 to TRBJ2-7; D call uncertain. Trimming took off 2 bases at V and 3 bases at J, with 17 bases between the two ends. Per the germline V gene, CDR1 is ENHRY and CDR2 is SYGVKD. This CDR3 is 16 amino acids long. The CDR3 nucleotides read TGTGCCATCAGTGAGGTGCCAGCTACCTTGGACTACGAGCAGTACTTC. Translation gives CAISEVPATLDYEQYF.

This chain joins TRBV4-2 and TRBJ1-5; tentatively, D is TRBD1 (6 bases). This CDR3 contains 16 residues. Germline values: CDR1 LGHNA, CDR2 YNFKEQ. The V end lost 4 bases, the J end lost 1 base, and 14 bases lay between the germline ends. CDR3: CASSPPQGLSNQPQHF. As DNA, the CDR3 is TGTGCCAGCAGCCCCCCTCAGGGGCTAAGCAATCAGCCCCAGCATTTT.

The chain uses TRBV10-2 and TRBJ2-7, with a tentative D call TRBD1 (5 bases). The CDR3 length is 10 residues. Germline loops: CDR1 WSHSY, CDR2 SAAADI. With 8 bases removed from V and 7 bases from J, the gap between germline ends came to 9 bases. The CDR3 DNA is TGCGCCAGCGGGGCCATGGAGCAGTACTTC. It specifies CASGAMEQYF.

V usage is TRBV28 and J usage is TRBJ1-2, with TRBD1 matching 10 bases. The CDR3 is 14 amino acids. Per the germline V gene, CDR1 is MDHEN and CDR2 is SYDVKM. J lost 6 bases, V lost 5 bases, and 6 bases had no gene match. CDR3 DNA sequence: TGTGCCAGCAGTGGGACAGGGGATATGGATGGCTACACCTTC. This encodes CASSGTGDMDGYTF.

The V gene is TRBV28, the J gene TRBJ1-4; D remains ambiguous. The V gene's germline CDR1 is MDHEN and CDR2 SYDVKM. Trimming removed 4 bases from V and 0 bases from J, with 3 bases in between. The CDR3 has 13 residues. Here the CDR3 reads CASSSATNEKLFF. DNA of the CDR3: TGTGCCAGCAGTTCGGCAACTAATGAAAAACTGTTTTTT.

This chain uses TRBV11-2 with TRBJ1-1; D may be TRBD1 (6 bases). Germline V CDR1 and CDR2: SGHAT, FQNNGV. This CDR3 region has 15 residues. Trimming removed 1 base at V and 0 bases at J, with 9 bases between. CDR3 nucleotides: TGTGCCAGCAGCTTAGTCGACAGGCTGAACACTGAAGCTTTCTTT. This gives the protein CASSLVDRLNTEAFF.

This chain joins TRBV27 and TRBJ2-7, with 8 bases that match TRBD1. The CDR3 has 16 amino acids. Trimming cost V 6 bases and J 0 bases; bases outside gene matches: 10. Per germline, CDR1 MNHEY and CDR2 SMNVEV (reference sequence). DNA for the CDR3: TGTGCCAGCAGCGCGGGGACAGGCCCTTCCTCCTACGAGCAGTACTTC. Protein product: CASSAGTGPSSYEQYF.

The CDR3 loop reads CASSPLAGVSEQYF. For the CDR3, the DNA is TGTGCCAGCAGCCCTCTAGCGGGGGTAAGCGAGCAGTACTTC. The chain is built from TRBV5-6 and TRBJ2-7; 10 bases agree with TRBD2. Trimming cost V 4 bases and J 6 bases; bases outside gene matches: 7. In germline, CDR1 is SGHDT, CDR2 YYEEEE. The CDR3 loop spans 14 amino acids.

This chain uses TRBV10-1 with TRBJ2-7; D is undetermined. V was trimmed by 0 bases and J by 4 bases, leaving 7 bases between them. The CDR3 covers 13 residues. Germline CDR1 is WNHNN and CDR2 is SYGVQD (reference sequence). CDR3 DNA: TGCGCCAGCAGTGAGTCGGAAGGTTACGAGCAGTACTTC. Translating gives CASSESEGYEQYF.

The genes are TRBV7-2 and TRBJ2-2, with 7 bases matching TRBD2. The germline gives CDR1 SGHTA, CDR2 FQGNSA. Trimming at V came to 1 base and at J to 1 base, leaving 3 bases not matched to a gene. The CDR3 consists of 16 residues. CDR3 bases: TGTGCCAGCAGCTTAGTGCCGGGAGGGAACACCGGGGAGCTGTTTTTT. Its protein product is CASSLVPGGNTGELFF.

This sequence joins TRBV19 and TRBJ2-2, with 10 bases matching TRBD1. J lost 5 bases, V lost 4 bases, and 4 bases had no gene match. The CDR3 is 15 residues long. Germline lookup yields CDR1 LNHDA and CDR2 SQIVND (reference sequence). CDR3 amino acids: CASSTRDRGTGELFF. CDR3 DNA sequence: TGTGCCAGTAGTACGAGGGACAGGGGAACCGGGGAGCTGTTTTTT.

The rearrangement links TRBV28 to TRBJ2-7; unclear D gene. CDR1 is MDHEN and CDR2 is SYDVKM in the germline V gene. Trimming removed 6 bases from V and 9 bases from J, with 21 bases in between. This CDR3 has 14 amino acids. CDR3 nucleotide sequence: TGTGCCAGCAGGACCGACACGCACCCTAACGGGCAGTACTTC. This gives the protein CASRTDTHPNGQYF.

In DNA form, the CDR3 reads TGTGCCAGTAGTACCTCTAGCGGGAGTGTATCCTACGAGCAGTACTTC. The encoded protein is CASSTSSGSVSYEQYF. The chain recombines TRBV19 with TRBJ2-7; 10 nucleotides align to TRBD2. V shed 4 bases and J 1 base; nucleotides not matched to a gene: 7. This CDR3 contains 16 residues. Per germline, CDR1 LNHDA and CDR2 SQIVND (reference sequence).

This chain uses TRBV7-6 with TRBJ2-7; the match to TRBD1 covers 11 bases. The CDR3 loop spans 14 amino acids. Germline trimming cut 3 bases from V and 5 bases from J; bases unmatched to any gene: 3. Germline CDR1 and CDR2: SGHVS and FNYEAQ. The CDR3 DNA reads TGTGCCAGCAGCTTTTGGGACAGGGGGAACGAGCAGTACTTC. This codes for CASSFWDRGNEQYF.

This clone was counted once. The rearrangement joins TRBV7-9 to TRBJ1-4, with 11 bases matching TRBD1. There are 17 residues in the CDR3. Trimming at V came to 4 bases and at J to 4 bases, leaving 8 bases not matched to a gene. In germline, CDR1 is SEHNR, CDR2 FQNEAQ (reference sequence). The CDR3 reads CASSYGQGAPGNEKLFF. The CDR3 coding sequence is TGTGCCAGCAGCTACGGACAGGGGGCGCCGGGTAATGAAAAACTGTTTTTT.

The V gene is TRBV5-6, the J gene TRBJ2-7, with D possibly being TRBD1 (5 bases). The germline gives CDR1 SGHDT, CDR2 YYEEEE. The CDR3 has 15 residues. V was shortened by 3 bases and J by 3 bases, with 16 bases between the two germline ends. The CDR3 bases are TGTGCCAGCAGCTATCGGACAACCGGCCACTACGAGCAGTACTTC. Translation: CASSYRTTGHYEQYF.

The CDR3 region is CASSPGTSGSDEQFF. The CDR3 DNA follows: TGTGCCAGCAGCCCCGGGACTAGCGGGAGCGATGAGCAGTTCTTC. The chain carries TRBV7-6 and TRBJ2-1; TRBD2 agrees at 14 bases. The CDR3 is 15 residues long. Germline loops: CDR1 SGHVS, CDR2 FNYEAQ. V lost 5 bases to trimming and J lost 8 bases; unmatched junction nucleotides: 5.

The chain couples TRBV19 to TRBJ2-1, with no clear D. V lost 4 bases to trimming and J lost 3 bases, with 7 bases between them. The CDR3 is 13 amino acids. Germline V gene lookup returns CDR1 LNHDA and CDR2 SQIVND (reference sequence). CDR3 nucleotide sequence: TGTGCCAGTAGTACAAGGCTCTACAATGAGCAGTTCTTC. It yields the protein CASSTRLYNEQFF.

This sequence joins TRBV9 and TRBJ2-1; the match to TRBD2 covers 12 bases. Germline-derived CDR1 and CDR2 are SGDLS and YYNGEE. The CDR3 covers 16 residues. With 3 bases clipped from V and 8 bases from J, the junction kept 9 bases outside the gene matches. The CDR3 reads CASSGLSSGGADEQFF. The CDR3 nucleotides read TGTGCCAGCAGCGGTCTGTCTAGCGGGGGGGCCGATGAGCAGTTCTTC.

The CDR3 DNA sequence: TGTGCCAGCAGCTCGGACAGGGGAACCTATGGCTACACCTTC. Its translation: CASSSDRGTYGYTF. This chain links TRBV5-7 with TRBJ1-2; 9 positions match TRBD1. TRBV5-7 is known as an ORF, though its function is uncertain. The CDR3 length is 14 residues. V shed 3 bases and J 4 bases; nucleotides not matched to a gene: 4.

The table lists this clone with a few counts. This chain links TRBV6-4 with TRBJ2-2; TRBD1 agrees at 10 bases. Per the germline V gene, CDR1 is MRHNA and CDR2 is SNTAGT. Trimming removed 0 bases from V and 4 bases from J; junction bases left unmatched: 2. The CDR3 is made up of 16 amino acids. The CDR3 loop reads CASSDSGDRGTGELFF. For the CDR3, the DNA is TGTGCCAGCAGTGACTCAGGGGACAGGGGCACCGGGGAGCTGTTTTTT.

This clone was seen more than once but under ten times. The chain uses TRBV27 and TRBJ2-6; 7 bases line up with TRBD2. The germline gives CDR1 MNHEY, CDR2 SMNVEV (reference sequence). J gave up 2 bases and V 6 bases, and 1 base lay outside the gene matches. This CDR3 region has 14 residues. Here the CDR3 reads CASSLAAGANVLTF. The CDR3 DNA is TGTGCCAGCAGCCTAGCGGCTGGGGCCAACGTCCTGACTTTC.

This chain uses TRBV7-9 with TRBJ2-1; 8 bases are a match to TRBD1. The trim removed 5 bases at V and 6 bases at J, leaving 12 bases unmatched. From germline, CDR1 is SEHNR and CDR2 FQNEAQ (reference sequence). The CDR3 covers 16 residues. Here the CDR3 reads CASSPPDRVFPNEQFF. The CDR3 region has the DNA TGTGCCAGCAGCCCTCCGGACAGGGTTTTCCCCAATGAGCAGTTCTTC.

The chain couples TRBV29-1 to TRBJ1-5; D perhaps matches TRBD1 (5 bases). Germline V CDR1 and CDR2: SQVTM, ANQGSEA. Trimming cost V 7 bases and J 1 base, with 8 bases left between them. The CDR3 loop spans 12 amino acids. CDR3 sequence (DNA): TGCAGCGCCGGGGACAGCAATCAGCCCCAGCATTTT. Amino acid sequence: CSAGDSNQPQHF.

The chain links TRBV9 to TRBJ2-7; D is unclear. V shed 0 bases and J shed 4 bases, with 11 bases lying between them. The CDR3 is 14 amino acids. CDR1 and CDR2 from the germline V gene are SGDLS and YYNGEE. CDR3 in amino acids: CASSVEAVNYEQYF. CDR3 bases: TGTGCCAGCAGCGTAGAGGCAGTTAATTACGAGCAGTACTTC. Complete variable domain (other parts from reference TRBV9 and TRBJ2-7): DSGVTQTPKHLITATGQRVTLRCSPRSGDLSVYWYQQSLDQGLQFLIQYYNGEERAKGNILERFSAQQFPDLHSELNLSSLELGDSALYFCASSVEAVNYEQYFGPGTRLTVT.

CDR3 nucleotide sequence: TGTGCCAGCAGTTTAAAAACTAGCGGGAGCTCCAATGAGCAGTTCTTC. It is translated as CASSLKTSGSSNEQFF. The V and J genes are TRBV28 and TRBJ2-1; TRBD2 matches at 11 bases. The CDR3 extends over 16 amino acids. In germline, CDR1 is MDHEN, CDR2 SYDVKM. V gave up 2 bases and J gave up 6 bases; unmatched junction bases: 6.